A selection of T cell receptor beta chains follows, all from one sample in a study of cytomegalovirus exposure and HLA in healthy donors. Libraries were prepared by immunoSEQ multiplex PCR; TCRdb keeps only in-frame clonotypes and omits some of them. Among around 61,000 clones listed, about 91% were seen once. The material sequenced was PBMCs. All receptors derive from a man aged 18 to 29 in good health and CMV-seropositive. CDR3s leave out the opening cysteine and the closing phenylalanine or tryptophan. Part of the rows lack a size; the others show once, few, many or a class for expanded clones.

clone size	V gene	J gene	CDR3 protein
NA	TRBV5-1	TRBJ2-1	ASSRAGLDNEQF
NA	TRBV4-1	TRBJ2-1	ASSQLGGTQF
NA	TRBV11-2	TRBJ1-1	ASSLQQGNTEAF
NA	TRBV2	TRBJ1-2	ASSFRTGASGYT
NA	TRBV5-1	TRBJ2-7	ASRNSGGEYYEQY
few	TRBV18	TRBJ2-7	ASSQGLTTYEQY
NA	TRBV14	TRBJ2-5	ASSHSGSLWTQY
NA	TRBV2	TRBJ2-2	ASRRLAGSNTGELF
NA	TRBV7-7	TRBJ2-5	ASSSPGLGETQY
NA	TRBV4-1	TRBJ2-5	ASSQEGRGSQETQY
NA	TRBV5-1	TRBJ2-3	ASSVPLAGGVSDTQY
NA	TRBV6-1	TRBJ2-7	ASSEPAGYSNEQY
NA	TRBV5-1	TRBJ2-3	ASSLVQAERGTQY
NA	TRBV5-1	TRBJ2-5	ASSLGDRIGQETQY
NA	TRBV6-6	TRBJ2-2	ASITGANTGELF
medium-sized	TRBV28	TRBJ2-7	ASSFRPGLAGERLLYEQY
NA	TRBV28	TRBJ2-1	ASRVLRTSTDEQF
NA	TRBV6-1	TRBJ2-2	ASSGLADTGELF
NA	TRBV5-8	TRBJ1-5	ASSLGEVSNQPQH
NA	TRBV5-1	TRBJ1-4	ASSNDRNHEKLF
few	TRBV10-2	TRBJ2-6	ASSDGGSASGANVLT
NA	TRBV28	TRBJ2-7	ASSLSGTSYEQY
NA	TRBV4-1	TRBJ1-5	ASSQDLYSNQPQH
NA	TRBV10-2	TRBJ2-7	ASSESLRVRGSGRPPYEQY
NA	TRBV27	TRBJ1-2	ASSFSQGIGYT
NA	TRBV28	TRBJ2-7	ASSLQTGHKNEQY
once	TRBV5-8	TRBJ2-7	ASSLQDSYEQY
NA	TRBV4-1	TRBJ2-7	ASSQGPSPSYEQY
NA	TRBV6-6	TRBJ1-2	ASSSQENYGYT
NA	TRBV29-1	TRBJ2-7	SVRDSFSYEQY
NA	TRBV5-1	TRBJ2-7	ASSLAGGKGTYEQY
NA	TRBV9	TRBJ2-7	ASSLGGTGVPEQY
once	TRBV7-3	TRBJ2-7	ASSPVGTGSYEQY
NA	TRBV27	TRBJ1-4	ASRGEGGKLF
NA	TRBV4-1	TRBJ2-7	ASSQGQGGPSYEQY
once	TRBV25-1	TRBJ2-1	ASSATSAGGREQF
NA	TRBV9	TRBJ2-2	ASSYLGLDTGELF
NA	TRBV15	TRBJ2-5	ATSRDTGETQY
once	TRBV27	TRBJ2-4	ASSLDRAKNIQY
NA	TRBV11-2	TRBJ1-5	ASSPSTERQNNQPQH
NA	TRBV6-1	TRBJ2-7	ASSDGTSGYEQY
NA	TRBV15	TRBJ1-4	ATSKRTGSVF
NA	TRBV13	TRBJ2-3	ASRERSTDTQY
NA	TRBV28	TRBJ1-2	ASSFLGGNYGYT
NA	TRBV30	TRBJ1-1	AWTGWVNTEAF
NA	TRBV7-8	TRBJ2-1	ASSLAPGTSGPNEQF
few	TRBV5-1	TRBJ1-1	ASSSSLLHLNTEAF
NA	TRBV7-9	TRBJ1-2	ASSHGGGDGYT
NA	TRBV18	TRBJ2-7	ASSLGQGPYEQY
NA	TRBV28	TRBJ2-3	ASGQPGDTQY
NA	TRBV2	TRBJ2-7	ASKRTSGGNEQY